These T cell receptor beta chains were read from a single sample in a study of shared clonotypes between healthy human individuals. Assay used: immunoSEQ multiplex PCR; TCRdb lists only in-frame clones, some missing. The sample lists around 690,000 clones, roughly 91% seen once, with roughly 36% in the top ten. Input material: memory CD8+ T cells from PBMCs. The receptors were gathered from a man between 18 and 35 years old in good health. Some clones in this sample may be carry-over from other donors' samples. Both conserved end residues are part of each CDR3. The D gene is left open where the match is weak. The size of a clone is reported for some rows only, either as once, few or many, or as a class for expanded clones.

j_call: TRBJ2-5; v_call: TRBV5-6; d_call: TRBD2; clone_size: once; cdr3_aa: CASSLDPGLAGETQYF; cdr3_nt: TGTGCCAGCAGCTTGGACCCGGGACTAGCAGGGGAGACCCAGTACTTC
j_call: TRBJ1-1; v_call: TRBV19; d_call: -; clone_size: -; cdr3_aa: CASAYRVGNTEAFF; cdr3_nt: TGTGCCAGTGCTTACAGGGTCGGGAACACTGAAGCTTTCTTT
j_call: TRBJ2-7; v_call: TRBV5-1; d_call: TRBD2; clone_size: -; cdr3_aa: CASSPWTSGFSYEQYF; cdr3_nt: TGCGCCAGCAGCCCATGGACTAGCGGCTTCTCCTACGAGCAGTACTTC
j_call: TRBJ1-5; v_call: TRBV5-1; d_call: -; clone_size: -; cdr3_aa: CASSLDGHTGNQPQHF; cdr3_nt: TGCGCCAGCAGCTTGGACGGCCATACGGGCAATCAGCCCCAGCATTTT
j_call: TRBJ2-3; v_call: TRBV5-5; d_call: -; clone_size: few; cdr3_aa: CASSLWPQRSDTDTQYF; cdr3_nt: TGTGCCAGCAGCTTGTGGCCCCAACGATCCGACACAGATACGCAGTATTTT
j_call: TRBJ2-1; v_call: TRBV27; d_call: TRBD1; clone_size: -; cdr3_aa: CASSLGQVNEQFF; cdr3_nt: TGTGCCAGCAGTTTGGGACAGGTGAATGAGCAGTTCTTC
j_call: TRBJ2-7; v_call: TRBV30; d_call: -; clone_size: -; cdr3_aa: CAWTPTGDYEQYF; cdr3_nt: TGTGCCTGGACTCCCACCGGGGACTACGAGCAGTACTTC
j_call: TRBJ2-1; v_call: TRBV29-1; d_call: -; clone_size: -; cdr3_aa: CSVEGGEQGAYNEQFF; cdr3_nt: TGCAGCGTTGAAGGGGGAGAGCAGGGTGCCTACAATGAGCAGTTCTTC
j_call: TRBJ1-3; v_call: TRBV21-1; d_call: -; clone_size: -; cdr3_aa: CASSKRTGNLICSGNTIYF; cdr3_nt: TGTGCCAGCAGCAAAAGAACAGGTAACTTGATTTGCTCTGGAAACACCATATATTTT
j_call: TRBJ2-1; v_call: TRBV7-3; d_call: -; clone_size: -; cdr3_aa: CASSSGAERISYNEQFF; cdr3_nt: TGTGCCAGCAGCTCGGGAGCAGAGCGGATCTCCTACAATGAGCAGTTCTTC
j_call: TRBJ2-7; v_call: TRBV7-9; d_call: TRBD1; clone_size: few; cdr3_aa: CASSMGQYEQYF; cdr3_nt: TGTGCCAGCAGCATGGGACAGTACGAGCAGTACTTC
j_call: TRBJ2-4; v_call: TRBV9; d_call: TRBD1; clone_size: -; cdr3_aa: CASSLGQGTAKNIQYF; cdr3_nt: TGTGCCAGCAGCCTGGGACAGGGGACAGCCAAAAACATTCAGTACTTC
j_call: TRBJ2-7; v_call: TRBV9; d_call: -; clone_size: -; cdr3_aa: CASSVEGEANEQYF; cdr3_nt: TGTGCCAGCAGCGTAGAAGGGGAAGCAAACGAGCAGTACTTC
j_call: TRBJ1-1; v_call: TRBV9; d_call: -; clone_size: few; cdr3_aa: CASSVVEEGVTEAFF; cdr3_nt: TGTGCCAGCAGCGTAGTGGAGGAAGGGGTCACTGAAGCTTTCTTT
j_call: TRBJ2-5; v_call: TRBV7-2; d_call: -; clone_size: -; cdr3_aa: CASSLIGGSQETQYF; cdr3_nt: TGTGCCAGCAGCTTAATCGGCGGGTCGCAAGAGACCCAGTACTTC
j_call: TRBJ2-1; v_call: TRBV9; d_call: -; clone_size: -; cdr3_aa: CASSVGLLDEQFF; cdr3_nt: TGTGCCAGCAGCGTCGGACTGTTGGATGAGCAGTTCTTC
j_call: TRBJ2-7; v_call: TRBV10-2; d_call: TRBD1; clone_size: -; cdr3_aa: CASTRTGVGYEQYF; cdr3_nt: TGCGCCAGCACTAGGACAGGGGTGGGCTACGAGCAGTACTTC
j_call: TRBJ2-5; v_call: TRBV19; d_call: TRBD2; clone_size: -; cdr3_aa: CASSIPRLAESPSQETQYF; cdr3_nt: TGTGCCAGTAGTATCCCCAGACTAGCGGAGAGCCCTTCCCAAGAGACCCAGTACTTC
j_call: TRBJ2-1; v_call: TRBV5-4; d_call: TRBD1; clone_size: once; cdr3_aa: CASSPDRGHEQFF; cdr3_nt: TGTGCCAGCAGCCCCGACAGGGGCCATGAGCAGTTCTTC